This T cell receptor (beta chain) was sequenced during a study of human T cells and chemical hapten exposure. About the study: Small pooled library volume differences chiefly drove per-sample TCR yield variation.

Unique molecular identifiers were affixed to discrete cDNA molecules within the library. TCRdb used MiXCR to reprocess the RACE reads, holding one entry per CDR3 protein. The top ten clones hold around 3% of a sample with approximately 97,000 distinct CDR3 sequences, approximately 10% of them seen once. Whole-study results and caveats: With patch test score, the counts of PT1 expanded TCRs showed a positive correlation.

This clonotype occurred many times. Its antigen is currently unknown. This CDR3 is 16 amino acids long. Germline values: CDR1 MNHNY, CDR2 SVGAGI (reference sequence). V gave up 6 bases and J gave up 4 bases; unmatched junction bases: 9. The time point is: patch test 2, 6 weeks after DPC sensitization. Treatment of the sample: therapeutic diphenylcyclopropenone sensitization with weekly scalp DPC. Patches went on only after blood had been drawn each time. This TCR was sampled from a woman in her forties with alopecia areata. Some clones in this sample may be carry-over from other donors' samples. The genes are TRBV6-6 and TRBJ1-2, with 12 bases lining up with TRBD1. Here the sequenced sample was whole blood, taken in connection with sensitization to the hapten diphenylcyclopropenone (DPC). CDR3 loop: CASSPGQGAMGYGYTF. DNA for the CDR3: TGTGCCAGCAGCCCGGGACAGGGGGCAATGGGCTATGGCTACACCTTC.